This TCR beta chain was documented in a study of cytotoxic CD8 clonotypes in ibrutinib-treated CLL. Clones were read by immunoSEQ multiplex PCR, and TCRdb kept only the in-frame ones, dropping some. The sample lists 65,000 to 90,000 clones, around four fifths occurring once. The CDR3 spans 14 residues. The V end was cut by 5 bases, the J end by 1 base, with 9 bases between. From germline, CDR1 is LNHDA and CDR2 SQIVND (reference sequence). This TCR was recovered from a human donor with chronic lymphocytic leukemia. Sequencing used PBMCs, obtained after 24 months of ibrutinib treatment. The chain joins TRBV19 to TRBJ1-5, with no clear D. The DNA of the CDR3 is TGTGCCAGTAGTTTCAGTGGCAGCAATCAGCCCCAGCATTTT. Protein sequence: CASSFSGSNQPQHF.